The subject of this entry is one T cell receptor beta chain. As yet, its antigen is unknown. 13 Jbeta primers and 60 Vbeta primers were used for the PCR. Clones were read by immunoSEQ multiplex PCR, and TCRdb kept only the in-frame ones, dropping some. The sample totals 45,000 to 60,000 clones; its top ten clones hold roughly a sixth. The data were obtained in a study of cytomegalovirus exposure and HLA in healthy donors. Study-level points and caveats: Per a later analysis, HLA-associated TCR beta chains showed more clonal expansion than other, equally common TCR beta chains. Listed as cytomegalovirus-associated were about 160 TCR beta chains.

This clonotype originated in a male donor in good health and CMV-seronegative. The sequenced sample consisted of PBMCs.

The CDR3 reads CASSVSGGSTEAFF. The CDR3 nucleotides read TGTGCCAGTAGTGTCTCCGGGGGGAGCACTGAAGCTTTCTTT. The V and J genes are TRBV19 and TRBJ1-1; tentative D call: TRBD1 (5 bases). The CDR3 is 14 amino acids. V lost 5 bases to trimming and J lost 4 bases, with 14 bases between them. Germline CDR1 is LNHDA and CDR2 is SQIVND (reference sequence).